This T cell receptor beta chain was identified in a study of cytomegalovirus exposure and HLA in healthy donors. Healthy bone marrow donors made up the donors. The PCR ran on 60 Vbeta and 13 Jbeta primers. Repertoires were generated with immunoSEQ multiplex PCR, while TCRdb's copy carries only in-frame clones and drops some. The repertoire holds 95,000 to 150,000 clones, with around three quarters as singletons. This CDR3 region has 12 residues. Notes on this clone: Its matching antigen is unknown. The sample holds other DNA sequences that translate to the same CDR3.

The study's findings and limits: V- and J-gene trimming in TCR beta was tied to a missense DCLRE1C variant by an analysis performed later. Investigators reported approximately 170 TCR beta chains as tied to cytomegalovirus. A later analysis, which compared TCR beta chains of equal frequency, found the HLA-associated ones more clonally expanded.

V usage is TRBV21-1 and J usage is TRBJ2-7; TRBD2, the D gene given by the table, was not confirmed from the DNA. TRBV21-1 is given as a pseudogene. The receptor's source is a female donor in good health and CMV-seronegative. The source material was PBMCs. Here the CDR3 reads CASSKDEYEQYF. Here the CDR3 DNA reads TGCGCCAGCAGCAAAGACGAGTACGAGCAGTACTTC.